Shown below are 23 T cell receptor beta chains from a single sample sequenced in a study of blood T cell repertoires in COVID-19. Only in-frame clones appear in the TCRdb table, and some are missing; sequencing was by immunoSEQ multiplex PCR. This table holds roughly 430,000 clones, roughly 88% found once. Sequenced sample: PBMCs or T cells enriched from blood (not recorded which). Every receptor here comes from a woman aged 18-30 years who had been exposed to COVID-19.

This chain connects TRBV27 to TRBJ1-2, with 7 bases matching TRBD1. J gave up 2 bases and V 2 bases, and 5 bases lay outside the gene matches. The CDR3 spans 15 residues. Per the germline V gene, CDR1 is MNHEY and CDR2 is SMNVEV (reference sequence). The CDR3 reads CASSLRGQVNYGYTF. The DNA of the CDR3 is TGTGCCAGCAGTTTACGCGGACAGGTGAACTATGGCTACACCTTC.

CDR3: CASSRTNTEAFF. In DNA, the CDR3 is TGTGCCAGCAGCCGGACAAACACTGAAGCTTTCTTT. The rearrangement links TRBV7-9 to TRBJ1-1, with a possible D match to TRBD1 (5 bases). Per the germline V gene, CDR1 is SEHNR and CDR2 is FQNEAQ (reference sequence). Trimming shortened V by 5 bases and J by 2 bases, and 6 bases separated the two germline ends. This CDR3 region has 12 residues.

In the case of this clone: Other DNA variants within this sample encode the same CDR3. The rearrangement joins TRBV7-9 to TRBJ1-1; perhaps TRBD1 as D (6 bases). In germline, CDR1 is SEHNR, CDR2 FQNEAQ (reference sequence). This CDR3 spans 13 amino acids. Trimming shortened V by 6 bases and J by 4 bases, and 12 bases separated the two germline ends. The CDR3 DNA is TGTGCCAGCAGTCCAACAGGGAGCACTGAAGCTTTCTTT. Encoded protein: CASSPTGSTEAFF.

The chain is built from TRBV10-2 and TRBJ2-3, with 12 bases matching TRBD1. V was pared by 6 bases and J by 6 bases, with 7 bases of the junction left unmatched. Germline V gives CDR1 WSHSY, CDR2 SAAADI. CDR3 length: 15 amino acids. CDR3 sequence (DNA): TGCGCCAGCAGCTCCGGGACAGGGGGCTTTGATACGCAGTATTTT. Translated: CASSSGTGGFDTQYF.

The rearrangement links TRBV6-5 to TRBJ1-6; D possibly corresponds to TRBD1 (6 bases). The length of the CDR3 is 15 residues. The germline CDR1 and CDR2 sequences are MNHEY and SVGAGI. V shed 0 bases and J shed 5 bases, with 8 bases lying between them. DNA for the CDR3: TGTGCCAGCAGTTACTCCGGGACAAATAATTCACCCCTCCACTTT. Translation gives CASSYSGTNNSPLHF.

The chain carries TRBV5-6 and TRBJ2-4, with D possibly TRBD2 on 5 matching bases. This CDR3 region has 15 residues. Trimming took 4 bases from V and 0 from J, leaving 11 bases between them. Germline CDR1 reads SGHDT; CDR2 reads YYEEEE. This chain's CDR3 is CASSPRAEAKNIQYF. The CDR3 DNA is TGTGCCAGCAGCCCCCGAGCGGAAGCCAAAAACATTCAGTACTTC.

Written as DNA, the CDR3 is TGTGCCAGCAGTCATGATCCCCAGGGTCAGCCCCAGCATTTT. It encodes CASSHDPQGQPQHF. The genes are TRBV6-5 and TRBJ1-5, with D perhaps matching TRBD1 (5 bases). The CDR3 runs 14 residues. V lost 5 bases to trimming and J lost 6 bases, with 14 bases between them. Per germline, CDR1 MNHEY and CDR2 SVGAGI.

The chain has TRBV9 and TRBJ2-1, with TRBD1 matching over 8 bases. CDR3 length: 18 residues. CDR1 and CDR2 (germline): SGDLS, YYNGEE. The V gene end was trimmed by 2 bases and the J gene end by 8 bases; junction bases not matched to a gene: 18. CDR3 DNA: TGTGCCAGCAGCGTGGGACATTCCGGGACAGGAAATTCCGATGAGCAGTTCTTC. It encodes CASSVGHSGTGNSDEQFF. Combining the CDR3 with reference TRBV9 and TRBJ2-1 gives the whole variable domain DSGVTQTPKHLITATGQRVTLRCSPRSGDLSVYWYQQSLDQGLQFLIQYYNGEERAKGNILERFSAQQFPDLHSELNLSSLELGDSALYFCASSVGHSGTGNSDEQFFGPGTRLTVL.

The rearrangement joins TRBV28 to TRBJ1-5; D unresolved. V shed 7 bases and J shed 0 bases, with 13 bases lying between them. The germline V gene has CDR1 MDHEN and CDR2 SYDVKM. CDR3 length: 15 amino acids. As DNA, the CDR3 is TGTGCCAGCACTCCCCCGGACTATAGCAATCAGCCCCAGCATTTT. This translates into CASTPPDYSNQPQHF.

The V gene is TRBV7-2, the J gene TRBJ2-3, with 7 bases identical to TRBD2. The V segment lost 1 base and the J segment 3 bases; nucleotides outside the gene matches: 7. The germline gives CDR1 SGHTA, CDR2 FQGNSA. The CDR3 is made up of 16 amino acids. The CDR3 is CASSLVGGGGTDTQYF. The CDR3 bases are TGTGCCAGCAGCTTAGTCGGCGGGGGAGGAACAGATACGCAGTATTTT.

The chain recombines TRBV6-2 or TRBV6-3 with TRBJ2-7; no reliable D call. Germline V gene lookup returns CDR1 MNHEY and CDR2 SVGEGT. V was clipped by 5 bases and J by 2 bases, with 7 bases between them. The length of the CDR3 is 12 residues. The CDR3 is CASSTNTYEQYF. In DNA form, the CDR3 reads TGTGCCAGCAGTACTAACACCTACGAGCAGTACTTC.

The rearrangement joins TRBV5-4 to TRBJ2-7; D may be TRBD1 (5 bases). Trimming pared 4 bases from V and 3 bases from J, leaving 11 bases between. The CDR3 runs 13 residues. Germline CDR1 and CDR2: SGHNT and YYREEE (reference sequence). The CDR3 loop reads CASSITGNYEQYF. The CDR3 region has the DNA TGTGCCAGCAGCATAACAGGTAACTACGAGCAGTACTTC.

V usage is TRBV5-3 and J usage is TRBJ2-1; 9 bases line up with TRBD1. TRBV5-3 is treated as an ORF (open reading frame) with a function not yet certain. V trimming: 0 bases; J trimming: 5 bases; junction bases outside the gene matches: 18. The CDR3 sequence is 20 residues long. DNA for the CDR3: TGTGCCAGAAGCTTGGTTGCCTGCAAACCCGACAGGGGGATACACAATGAGCAGTTCTTC. Translated: CARSLVACKPDRGIHNEQFF.

The rearrangement joins TRBV2 to TRBJ2-1; unclear D gene. Germline CDR1 is SNHLY and CDR2 is FYNNEI. CDR3 length: 12 amino acids. Trimming shortened V by 3 bases and J by 4 bases, and 4 bases separated the two germline ends. The CDR3 DNA follows: TGTGCCAGCAGTGATCGTTACAATGAGCAGTTCTTC. It specifies CASSDRYNEQFF.

The chain combines TRBV27 with TRBJ2-7; TRBD1 might be the D (5 bases). This CDR3 is 13 amino acids long. Trimming took off 2 bases at V and 7 bases at J, with 12 bases between the two ends. CDR1 is MNHEY and CDR2 is SMNVEV in the germline V gene (reference sequence). The CDR3: CASSLVREGEQYF. Here the CDR3 DNA reads TGTGCCAGCAGTTTAGTCAGGGAAGGTGAGCAGTACTTC.

The chain joins TRBV19 to TRBJ2-7; 7 bases line up with TRBD1. The CDR3 has 12 amino acids. Trimming removed 3 bases from V and 6 bases from J; junction bases left unmatched: 2. Germline V CDR1 and CDR2: LNHDA, SQIVND (reference sequence). The CDR3 nucleotides read TGTGCCAGTAGTATGGGACAGCGCGAGCAGTACTTC. Encoded protein: CASSMGQREQYF.

In this sample, this clone turned up once. The rearrangement links TRBV29-1 to TRBJ2-3, with D perhaps matching TRBD1 (5 bases). Germline assignment: CDR1 SQVTM and CDR2 ANQGSEA. The CDR3 length is 13 residues. With 6 bases removed from V and 2 bases from J, the gap between germline ends came to 12 bases. The CDR3 spells CSVVRQFTDTQYF. CDR3 bases: TGCAGCGTCGTAAGACAGTTCACAGATACGCAGTATTTT.

This chain links TRBV7-6 with TRBJ1-2; possibly TRBD1 for D (5 bases). The CDR3 spans 15 residues. Germline V gene lookup returns CDR1 SGHVS and CDR2 FNYEAQ. V was shortened by 5 bases and J by 3 bases, with 16 bases between the two germline ends. The CDR3 DNA follows: TGTGCCAGCAGCCCCCGAGGAGGGGCTGACTATGGCTACACCTTC. Its protein product is CASSPRGGADYGYTF.

The chain uses TRBV5-1 and TRBJ2-1, with 10 bases aligning to TRBD2. The length of the CDR3 is 18 residues. V gave up 5 bases and J gave up 6 bases; unmatched junction bases: 17. Germline values: CDR1 SGHRS, CDR2 YFSETQ. This CDR3 reads CASSVRGVSASGSNEQFF. In nucleotides, the CDR3 is TGCGCCAGCAGTGTGAGGGGGGTATCGGCTAGCGGGAGCAATGAGCAGTTCTTC.

This clone was counted a single time. The chain combines TRBV18 with TRBJ1-3; D is possibly TRBD1 (6 bases). Germline V gene lookup returns CDR1 KGHSH and CDR2 LQKENI. The CDR3 runs to 15 residues. V was cut by 2 bases and J by 3 bases, with 11 bases left in between. The DNA of the CDR3 is TGTGCCAGCTCACCAGAGAACAGGGATGGAAACACCATATATTTT. This gives the protein CASSPENRDGNTIYF.

This clone has a handful of counts. The rearrangement joins TRBV5-6 to TRBJ1-4; D might be TRBD1 (5 bases). CDR1 and CDR2 from the germline V gene are SGHDT and YYEEEE. V was trimmed by 3 bases and J by 10 bases, leaving 10 bases between them. The CDR3 sequence is 12 residues long. The CDR3 region has the DNA TGTGCCAGCAGCTCGCAGGGTGTAAAACTGTTTTTT. Translated, it gives CASSSQGVKLFF. Supplemented by reference TRBV5-6 and TRBJ1-4, the full variable domain reads DAGVTQSPTHLIKTRGQQVTLRCSPKSGHDTVSWYQQALGQGPQFIFQYYEEEERQRGNFPDRFSGHQFPNYSSELNVNALLLGDSALYLCASSSQGVKLFFGSGTQLSVL.

The chain carries TRBV18 and TRBJ2-7, with 8 bases fitting TRBD1. This CDR3 is 17 amino acids long. The V and J ends lost 3 bases and 2 bases, in that order; junction bases with no gene match: 12. Looked up from germline, CDR1 is KGHSH and CDR2 is LQKENI. CDR3 loop: CASSPLVTRTGPYEQYF. The CDR3 DNA reads TGTGCCAGCTCACCCCTAGTGACTAGGACAGGGCCCTACGAGCAGTACTTC.

The chain combines TRBV6-5 with TRBJ1-5; D remains ambiguous. The CDR3 extends over 12 amino acids. Germline V CDR1 and CDR2: MNHEY, SVGAGI. Deletions cut 2 bases from V and 6 bases from J, with 5 bases between. This CDR3 reads CASSYEGQPQHF. The CDR3 region has the DNA TGTGCCAGCAGTTACGAGGGTCAGCCCCAGCATTTT.